This T cell receptor beta chain was captured in a study of blood T cell repertoires in COVID-19. Whole-study context: Sites across the United States, Italy and Spain contributed samples from acute and convalescent COVID-19. Sample material is recorded as cDNA or gDNA derived from T cells, B-cell-depleted T cells, or PBMCs.

Authors' data handling: Reference gene primer amplification in the assay estimated nucleated cell counts. Profiling relied on immunoSEQ multiplex PCR, and the TCRdb table lists in-frame clones only, not all of them. V and J calls plus clone size are reproduced from that table; the DNA served to infer D and trimming. This sample has around 150,000 clones; 80% to 95% occur once, and the top ten carry under 5%. This TCR derives from a woman aged 45-60 years with acute or convalescent COVID-19. Sequenced input: peripheral blood.

The CDR3 DNA reads TGTGCCAGCAGTGCCGGGACTAGCGTATACGAGCAGTACTTC. Protein: CASSAGTSVYEQYF. The chain is built from TRBV6-2 or TRBV6-3 and TRBJ2-7, with 10 bases fitting TRBD2. Germline CDR1 and CDR2: MNHEY and SVGEGT. The CDR3 consists of 14 residues. J gave up 4 bases and V 5 bases, and 5 bases lay outside the gene matches.